This TCR beta chain was captured by sequencing in a study of blood T cells in healthy people across ages (dated by TCRdb to the mid-2010s). Notes on the research overall: In model experiments, roughly one uniquely barcoded TCR beta cDNA molecule per two T cells was captured by template switching. Using the same blood draw, the study looked at two additional independent replicas of 1 million unique cDNA reads for two donors, one aged 18 to 30 and the other aged 80 or older. The donors were split into four age groups: young (average around 17 years), middle-aged (39), aged (around 67) and long-lived (about 82). Age-related changes in TCR beta repertoire diversity were measured in the study by deep sequencing normalized with unique cDNA molecular identifiers. The study at large found these results: As age increased, observed TCR beta diversity per million T cells dropped in a roughly linear way, and a significant reduction was already evident by age around 41. Estimates of total diversity based on one million sequenced T cells were regarded as lower bounds and as underestimates. Because profiling used bulk unsorted PBMCs, naive and antigen-experienced compartments could not be compared conclusively. Donor CMV infection status was unknown, potentially confounding age-related changes in expanded clonotypes. Compared with the aged group, more naive CD4+ T cells, fewer expanded clones and increased TCR diversity were shown by the long-lived group, suggesting age selection. There was a strong correlation between observed TCR beta diversity and the percentage of naive T cells measured by flow cytometry.

The library was built by means of 5' RACE. Instrument on record: Illumina HiSeq 2500. A second PCR of roughly 7 to 12 cycles was run with a J-beta primer mix and a sample-barcoded 5' primer. A unique molecular identifier was introduced onto each TCR beta cDNA molecule by a template-switch 5' adaptor carrying 12 random nucleotides. Each sample yielded at least 3 million CDR3-containing paired-end reads. First-strand cDNA was synthesized from all RNA with the Mint cDNA synthesis kit, primed by a TRBC-specific oligonucleotide. After uracil-DNA glycosylase treatment, a first 18-cycle PCR used universal primers M1SS and BC2_uni_R on all cDNA. The authors' pipeline ran thus. Each sample was normalized by randomly selecting 1 million high-quality reads, each carrying a distinct molecular identifier. Reads sharing molecular identifiers were discarded rather than binned into consensus sequences. MiTCR, run with a Q25 quality threshold and the strictest error-elimination algorithm, handled CDR3 identification, clonotype clustering and error correction. A nonparametric unseen species model using Euler transformation provided a lower-bound estimate of total TCR beta diversity. The raw public data were reprocessed by TCRdb itself: fastp quality trimming at Q25, MiXCR clonotype calling, in-frame beta chains only. Records with the same CDR3 protein are collapsed into one entry carrying the most frequent genes and DNA. These V and J calls derive from TCRdb rather than the authors' analysis. The sample data list about 840,000 distinct CDR3 sequences, and about 29% of these were observed just once. Approximately 10% of the sample belongs to the ten largest clones.

Note on this clonotype: No cognate antigen has been identified for it. Per-base quality was not reported, and no clone a single base away is much larger than it.

From the cysteine through the phenylalanine, the CDR3 covers 13 amino acids. The sequence is cut down to CDR3 DNA, 39 bases in frame from base 1. The germline ends are 15 bases apart after V is trimmed by 5 bases and J by 8 bases. CDR1 and CDR2 were assigned from the germline V gene as MNHNS and SASEGT. The donors were roughly 40 Caucasian individuals from Russia, aged roughly 6 to 100 years, who were systemically healthy. Each donor gave around 9.8 milliliters of peripheral blood, collected into EDTA-treated Vacutainer tubes. Ficoll-Paque density-gradient centrifugation was used to isolate PBMCs, with at least 6.5 million per sample. Total RNA, at least 6 micrograms per sample, was extracted from PBMCs with Trizol reagent. For every donor, flow cytometry on a PBMC aliquot measured the percentage of naive CD45RAhigh/CD27high T cells. These data were likewise used in another study, on T cells of mothers and their children. The second study, in turn, reports: Nine systemically healthy Caucasian individuals served as donors, namely three mothers together with their six children. cDNA synthesis used all of the extracted RNA, with 1.5 ug of RNA in each 15 ul reaction. Sample barcodes and 2-4 random nucleotides were added via the M1S primer in the second PCR. Over 8.5 million TCR beta CDR3 reads came from each mother, compared with 3.3 million or so reads from each child. Thymic selection similarly shapes TCR recombination output in related and unrelated pairs, with minor effect from inherited differences. Normalized repertoire overlap was always found to be slightly, but never significantly, higher in related mother-child pairs than in unrelated mother-child pairs. With a sensitivity of approximately 93 clones per million clonotypes, no persistent microchimeric T cell clones were detected. In the study, deep NGS was used to compare the TCR beta repertoires of mothers and children, and features distinguishing related mother-child pairs from unrelated individuals were sought. The mean age was about 40 +/- 4 years for the mothers and about 12 +/- 4 years for the children. After adapter ligation with NEBNext reagents, the libraries were sequenced on Illumina HiSeq 2000 with 100+100 nt paired-end reads. To prevent cross-contamination, the mother and child libraries were prepared one month apart and sequenced in separate runs. For each donor, between about 500,000 and 2,000,000 distinct TCR beta clonotypes were identified. Naive TCR beta clonotypes were estimated from low-frequency clonotypes matched to each donor's FACS-determined naive share, without sorting.

The rearranged chain carries TRBV6-1 and TRBJ1-1, with TRBD1 tentatively as D gene (5 bases match). The source of this sequence is a woman aged 40 to 49 in good health. The sequenced material came from blood. The CDR3 in this case is CASSRTRNVEAFF. The nucleotides are TGTGCCAGCAGTAGGACAAGGAATGTCGAAGCTTTCTTT.